This TCR beta chain stems from a study of cytomegalovirus exposure and HLA in healthy donors. The CDR3 length is 13 residues. The V gene's germline CDR1 is SGHDT and CDR2 YYEEEE. The trim removed 4 bases at V and 2 bases at J, leaving 2 bases unmatched. Concerning this clone itself: Its matching antigen is unknown.

The study, taken as a whole, reports: A later analysis associated some 16,000 TCR beta sequences with HLA alleles at a 0.05 false discovery rate. TCR beta sequences reportedly predicted most subjects' HLA-A and HLA-B alleles accurately. Later, an analysis showed that TCR beta chains associated with HLA were more clonally expanded than others that were equally common.

Vbeta (60) and Jbeta (13) primers were used in the PCR. Per the original methods: Later, roughly 77 million unique TCR beta chains were counted in an analysis, and approximately 10 million of them were shared. Here immunoSEQ multiplex PCR was the method, and the copy in TCRdb shows in-frame clones only, minus some. Clone size and V and J calls were adopted from that table, with D and trimming inferred from the DNA. The table shows approximately 300,000 clones, with just under 85% occurring only once. The sample was PBMCs. The genes are TRBV5-6 and TRBJ2-5; 7 nucleotides match TRBD2. This TCR was sampled from a middle-aged woman in good health and CMV-seropositive. The DNA of the CDR3 is TGTGCCAGCAGCCTGGGACTACAAGAGACCCAGTACTTC. Translating it yields CASSLGLQETQYF. Complete variable domain (other parts from reference TRBV5-6 and TRBJ2-5): DAGVTQSPTHLIKTRGQQVTLRCSPKSGHDTVSWYQQALGQGPQFIFQYYEEEERQRGNFPDRFSGHQFPNYSSELNVNALLLGDSALYLCASSLGLQETQYFGPGTRLLVL.